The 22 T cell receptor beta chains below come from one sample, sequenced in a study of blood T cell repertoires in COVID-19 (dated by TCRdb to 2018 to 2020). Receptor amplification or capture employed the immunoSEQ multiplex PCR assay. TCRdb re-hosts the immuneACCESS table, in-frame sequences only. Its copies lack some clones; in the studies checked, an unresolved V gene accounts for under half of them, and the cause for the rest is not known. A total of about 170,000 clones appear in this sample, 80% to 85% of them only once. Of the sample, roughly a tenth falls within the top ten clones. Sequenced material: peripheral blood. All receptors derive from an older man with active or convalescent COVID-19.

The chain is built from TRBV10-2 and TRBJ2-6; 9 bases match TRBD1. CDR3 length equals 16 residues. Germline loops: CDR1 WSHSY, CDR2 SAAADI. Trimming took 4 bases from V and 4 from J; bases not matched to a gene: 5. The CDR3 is CASSAKQGAGANVLTF. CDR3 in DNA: TGCGCCAGCAGTGCGAAACAGGGGGCCGGGGCCAACGTCCTGACTTTC.

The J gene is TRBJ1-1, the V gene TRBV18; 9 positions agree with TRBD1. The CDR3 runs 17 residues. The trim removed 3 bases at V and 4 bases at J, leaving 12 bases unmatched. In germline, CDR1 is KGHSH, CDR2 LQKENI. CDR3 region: CASSPLIGTGNGTEAFF. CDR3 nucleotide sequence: TGTGCCAGCTCACCCCTAATTGGGACAGGGAATGGCACTGAAGCTTTCTTT.

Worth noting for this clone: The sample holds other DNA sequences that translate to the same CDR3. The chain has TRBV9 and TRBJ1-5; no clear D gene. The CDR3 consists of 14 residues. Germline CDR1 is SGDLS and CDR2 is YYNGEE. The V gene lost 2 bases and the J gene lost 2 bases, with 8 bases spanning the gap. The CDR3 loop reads CASSVAGGNQPQHF. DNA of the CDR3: TGTGCCAGCAGCGTGGCGGGTGGCAATCAGCCCCAGCATTTT.

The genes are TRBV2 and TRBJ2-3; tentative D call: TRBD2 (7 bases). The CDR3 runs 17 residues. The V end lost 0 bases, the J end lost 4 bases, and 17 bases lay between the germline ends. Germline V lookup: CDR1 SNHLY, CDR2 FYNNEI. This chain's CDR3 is CASSEARGGAGADTQYF. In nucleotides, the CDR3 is TGTGCCAGCAGTGAAGCTAGAGGGGGGGCCGGGGCAGATACGCAGTATTTT.

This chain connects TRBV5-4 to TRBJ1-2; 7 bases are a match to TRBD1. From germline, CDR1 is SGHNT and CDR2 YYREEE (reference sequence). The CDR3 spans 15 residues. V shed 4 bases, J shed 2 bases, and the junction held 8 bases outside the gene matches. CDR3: CASSTDGTANYGYTF. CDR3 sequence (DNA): TGTGCCAGCAGCACTGACGGGACAGCCAACTATGGCTACACCTTC.

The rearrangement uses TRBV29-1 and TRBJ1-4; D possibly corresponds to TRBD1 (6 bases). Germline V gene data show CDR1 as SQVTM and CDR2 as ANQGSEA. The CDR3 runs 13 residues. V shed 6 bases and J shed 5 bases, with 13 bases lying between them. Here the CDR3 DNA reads TGCAGCGTGTGGGCCGGACAGAATGAAAAACTGTTTTTT. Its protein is CSVWAGQNEKLFF.

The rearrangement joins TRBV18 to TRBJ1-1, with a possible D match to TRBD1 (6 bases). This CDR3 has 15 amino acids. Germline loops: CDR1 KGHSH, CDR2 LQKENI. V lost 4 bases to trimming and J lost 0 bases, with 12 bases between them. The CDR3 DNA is TGTGCCAGCTCACTAGAGACAGGCATGAACACTGAAGCTTTCTTT. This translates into CASSLETGMNTEAFF.

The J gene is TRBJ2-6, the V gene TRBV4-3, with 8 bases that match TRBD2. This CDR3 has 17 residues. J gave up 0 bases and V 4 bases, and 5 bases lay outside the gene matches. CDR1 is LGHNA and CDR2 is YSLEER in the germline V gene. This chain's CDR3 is CASSRSGGPSGANVLTF. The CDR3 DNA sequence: TGCGCCAGCAGCCGCAGCGGGGGCCCCTCTGGGGCCAACGTCCTGACTTTC.

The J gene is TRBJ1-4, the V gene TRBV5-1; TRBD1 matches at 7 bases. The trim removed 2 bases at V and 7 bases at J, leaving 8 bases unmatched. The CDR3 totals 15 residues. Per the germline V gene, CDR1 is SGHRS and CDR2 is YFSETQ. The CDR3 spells CASSLGTARGEKLFF. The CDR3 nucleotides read TGCGCCAGCAGCTTAGGGACAGCCCGTGGTGAAAAACTGTTTTTT.

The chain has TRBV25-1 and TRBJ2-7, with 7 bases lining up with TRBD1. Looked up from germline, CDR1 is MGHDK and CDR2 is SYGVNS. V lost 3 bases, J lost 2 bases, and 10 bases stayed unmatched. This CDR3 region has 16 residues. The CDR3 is CASSEGTDRRPYEQYF. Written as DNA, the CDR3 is TGTGCCAGCAGTGAGGGCACGGACAGGCGGCCCTACGAGCAGTACTTC.

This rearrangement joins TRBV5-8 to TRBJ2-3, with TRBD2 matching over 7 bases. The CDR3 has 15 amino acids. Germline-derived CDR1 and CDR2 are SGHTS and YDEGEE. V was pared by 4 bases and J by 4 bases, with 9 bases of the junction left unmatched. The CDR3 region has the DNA TGTGCCAGCAGCCCCGTGGGGAGGGTTGCAGATACGCAGTATTTT. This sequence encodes CASSPVGRVADTQYF.

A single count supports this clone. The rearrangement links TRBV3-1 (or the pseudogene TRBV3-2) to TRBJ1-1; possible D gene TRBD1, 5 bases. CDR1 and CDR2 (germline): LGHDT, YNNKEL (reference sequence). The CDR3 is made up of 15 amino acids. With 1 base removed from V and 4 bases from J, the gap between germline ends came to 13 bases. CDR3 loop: CASSQGWGWGTEAFF. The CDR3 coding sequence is TGTGCCAGCAGCCAAGGGTGGGGCTGGGGCACTGAAGCTTTCTTT.

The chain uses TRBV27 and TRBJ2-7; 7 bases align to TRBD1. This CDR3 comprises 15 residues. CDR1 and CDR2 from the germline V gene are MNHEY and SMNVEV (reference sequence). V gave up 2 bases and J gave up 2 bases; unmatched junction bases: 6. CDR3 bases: TGTGCCAGCAGTTTACCCCAGGGGGTACCCTACGAGCAGTACTTC. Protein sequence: CASSLPQGVPYEQYF.

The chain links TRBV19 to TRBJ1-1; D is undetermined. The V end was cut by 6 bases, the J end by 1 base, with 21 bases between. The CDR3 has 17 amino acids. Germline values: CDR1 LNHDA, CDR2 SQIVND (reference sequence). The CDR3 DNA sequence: TGTGCCAGTAGATCAGGTTCGAGGGTTGTAGCGAACACTGAAGCTTTCTTT. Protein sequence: CASRSGSRVVANTEAFF.

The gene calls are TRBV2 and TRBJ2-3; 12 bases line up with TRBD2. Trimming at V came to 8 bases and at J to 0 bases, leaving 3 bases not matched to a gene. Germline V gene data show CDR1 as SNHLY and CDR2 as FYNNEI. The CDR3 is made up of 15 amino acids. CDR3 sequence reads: CASSGTSGSTDTQYF. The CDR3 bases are TGTGCCAGCTCTGGGACTAGCGGGAGCACAGATACGCAGTATTTT. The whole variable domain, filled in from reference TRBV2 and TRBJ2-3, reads EPEVTQTPSHQVTQMGQEVILRCVPISNHLYFYWYRQILGQKVEFLVSFYNNEISEKSEIFDDQFSVERPDGSNFTLKIRSTKLEDSAMYFCASSGTSGSTDTQYFGPGTRLTVL.

CDR3 DNA: TGTGCCTGGAGCCCCCGGGTTAACTCGTACAATGAGCAGTTCTTC. The encoded protein is CAWSPRVNSYNEQFF. The chain joins TRBV30 to TRBJ2-1, with D unclear. V lost 3 bases to trimming and J lost 4 bases, with 16 bases between them. The CDR3 loop spans 15 amino acids. CDR1 GTSNPN and CDR2 SVGIG come from the germline V gene (reference sequence).

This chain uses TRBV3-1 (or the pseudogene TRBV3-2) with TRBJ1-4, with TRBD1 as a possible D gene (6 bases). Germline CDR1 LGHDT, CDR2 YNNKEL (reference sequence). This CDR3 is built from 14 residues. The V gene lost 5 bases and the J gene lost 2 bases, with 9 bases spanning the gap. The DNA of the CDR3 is TGTGCCAGCAGCTTCCAGGGGACTAATGAAAAACTGTTTTTT. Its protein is CASSFQGTNEKLFF.

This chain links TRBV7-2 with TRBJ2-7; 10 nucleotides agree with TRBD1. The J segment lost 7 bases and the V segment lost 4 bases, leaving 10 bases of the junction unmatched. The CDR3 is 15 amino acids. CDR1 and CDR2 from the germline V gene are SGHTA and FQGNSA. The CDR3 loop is CASSSYDRGPEEQYF. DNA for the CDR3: TGTGCCAGCAGCTCATACGACAGGGGGCCGGAGGAGCAGTACTTC.

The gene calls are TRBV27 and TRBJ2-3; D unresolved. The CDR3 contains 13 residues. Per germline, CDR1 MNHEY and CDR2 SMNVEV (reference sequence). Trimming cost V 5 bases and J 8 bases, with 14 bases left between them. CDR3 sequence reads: CASSPETWSTQYF. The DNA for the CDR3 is TGTGCCAGCAGTCCCGAGACCTGGAGTACGCAGTATTTT.

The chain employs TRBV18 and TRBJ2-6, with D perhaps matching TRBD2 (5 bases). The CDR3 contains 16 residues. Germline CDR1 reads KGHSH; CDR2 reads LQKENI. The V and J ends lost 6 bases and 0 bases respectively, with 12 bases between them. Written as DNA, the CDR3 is TGTGCCAGCTCGCTGGTGGGGAGCTCTGGGGCCAACGTCCTGACTTTC. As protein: CASSLVGSSGANVLTF.

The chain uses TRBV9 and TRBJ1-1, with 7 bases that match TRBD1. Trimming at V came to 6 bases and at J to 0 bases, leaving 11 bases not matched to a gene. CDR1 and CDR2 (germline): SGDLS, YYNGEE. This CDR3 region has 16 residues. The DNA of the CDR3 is TGTGCCAGCAACCCAGGGGGGCAACTACTGAACACTGAAGCTTTCTTT. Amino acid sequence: CASNPGGQLLNTEAFF.

DNA of the CDR3: TGTGCCAGCAGTCAGACAGGATGGTCCGGCACAGATACGCAGTATTTT. Its translation: CASSQTGWSGTDTQYF. This chain connects TRBV28 to TRBJ2-3; D might be TRBD1 (6 bases). Germline V gives CDR1 MDHEN, CDR2 SYDVKM. Trimming cost V 5 bases and J 1 base, with 16 bases left between them. The CDR3 length is 16 residues. The full variable domain, in which reference TRBV28 and TRBJ2-3 provide the parts outside the CDR3, is DVKVTQSSRYLVKRTGEKVFLECVQDMDHENMFWYRQDPGLGLRLIYFSYDVKMKEKGDIPEGYSVSREKKERFSLILESASTNQTSMYLCASSQTGWSGTDTQYFGPGTRLTVL.